Below are 6 T cell receptor beta chains sequenced from a single sample in a study of glioma-infiltrating T cells after dendritic cell vaccination. This table comes from immunoSEQ multiplex PCR, and its TCRdb copy is limited to in-frame clones, with some not included. The sample has 99,000 or so clones, 80% seen once. Noted time point: after dendritic cell vaccination, including at tumor progression/relapse. The sequenced sample was blood, obtained after dendritic cell vaccination. These receptors all come from a human donor with glioblastoma.

The V and J genes are TRBV9 and TRBJ1-3; possibly TRBD1 for D (5 bases). Germline CDR1 reads SGDLS; CDR2 reads YYNGEE. The CDR3 has 16 residues. Trimming shortened V by 5 bases and J by 0 bases, and 15 bases separated the two germline ends. CDR3 in DNA: TGTGCCAGCAGTCACCTTGGGACTAACTCTGGAAACACCATATATTTT. Translating it yields CASSHLGTNSGNTIYF.

This clone was detected only a few times. The V and J genes are TRBV30 and TRBJ2-3; D might be TRBD1 (5 bases). Germline V CDR1 and CDR2: GTSNPN, SVGIG (reference sequence). The CDR3 length is 16 residues. Deletions cut 0 bases from V and 3 bases from J, with 16 bases between. CDR3 in DNA: TGTGCCTGGAGTGTAGGGGCCGGAGATCGGACAGATACGCAGTATTTT. This codes for CAWSVGAGDRTDTQYF.

This sequence joins TRBV27 and TRBJ2-1; 7 bases fit TRBD2. The CDR3 has 16 residues. CDR1 and CDR2 from the germline V gene are MNHEY and SMNVEV (reference sequence). V lost 5 bases to trimming and J lost 3 bases; unmatched junction nucleotides: 10. CDR3 DNA: TGTGCCAGCAGTCCGCCCGGACTAGATTTCTACAATGAGCAGTTCTTC. Translated: CASSPPGLDFYNEQFF.

The chain is built from TRBV6-5 and TRBJ1-4, with D unclear. Trimming cost V 6 bases and J 5 bases, with 16 bases left between them. Germline V gives CDR1 MNHEY, CDR2 SVGAGI. The CDR3 covers 15 residues. The CDR3 coding sequence is TGTGCCAGCAGATCTTGGGAGGGAGGAAATGAAAAACTGTTTTTT. Encoded protein: CASRSWEGGNEKLFF.

This clone was detected only a few times. This sequence joins TRBV6-6 and TRBJ1-4, with D perhaps TRBD1 (6 bases). Germline-derived CDR1 and CDR2 are MNHNY and SVGAGI (reference sequence). The CDR3 has 15 amino acids. The V end was cut by 5 bases, the J end by 7 bases, with 17 bases between. The CDR3 DNA is TGTGCCAGCAGTACCCCAGGGGCACATAGTGAAAAACTGTTTTTT. Its translation: CASSTPGAHSEKLFF.

The CDR3 reads CASQDSSGANVLTF. Here the CDR3 DNA reads TGTGCCAGCCAGGACAGCTCTGGGGCCAACGTCCTGACTTTC. V is TRBV6-6 and J is TRBJ2-6, with D maybe TRBD1 (6 bases). The CDR3 covers 14 residues. The germline gives CDR1 MNHNY, CDR2 SVGAGI (reference sequence). Between the trimmed V and J ends, which lost 8 bases and 0 bases, there was a span of 8 bases.